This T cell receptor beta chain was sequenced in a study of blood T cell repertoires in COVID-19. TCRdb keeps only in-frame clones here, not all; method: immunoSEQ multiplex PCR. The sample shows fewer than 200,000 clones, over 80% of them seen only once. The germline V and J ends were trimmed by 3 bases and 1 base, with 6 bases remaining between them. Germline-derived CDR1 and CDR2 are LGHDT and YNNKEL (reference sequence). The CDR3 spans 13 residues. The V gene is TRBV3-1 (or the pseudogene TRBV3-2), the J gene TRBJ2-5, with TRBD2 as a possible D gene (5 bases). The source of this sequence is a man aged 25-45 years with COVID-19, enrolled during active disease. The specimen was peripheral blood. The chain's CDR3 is CASSHRGQETQYF. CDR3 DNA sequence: TGTGCCAGCAGCCATCGGGGCCAAGAGACCCAGTACTTC.